These 25 T cell receptor beta chains originate from one sample sequenced in a study of blood T cell repertoires in COVID-19. The table came from immunoSEQ multiplex PCR; TCRdb's copy has only in-frame clones and leaves some out. The sample has 120,000 to 150,000 clones, 65% to 85% seen once; the top ten hold over 7%. Sequenced sample: peripheral blood. The receptor source for this set is a human donor in a cohort sampled during active COVID-19.

This clone has only one observation. The V call is TRBV6-5, the J call TRBJ1-5; no firm D call. Trimming pared 7 bases from V and 3 bases from J, leaving 13 bases between. This CDR3 spans 14 amino acids. Germline V gives CDR1 MNHEY, CDR2 SVGAGI. The CDR3 DNA sequence: TGTGCCAGCACCTCGGCCGCGGACAATCAGCCCCAGCATTTT. Translating gives CASTSAADNQPQHF.

The rearrangement links TRBV11-2 to TRBJ2-4; the D gene is possibly TRBD1 (8 bases). This CDR3 has 14 residues. Germline V gene data show CDR1 as SGHAT and CDR2 as FQNNGV. Trimming took 7 bases from V and 5 from J, leaving 15 bases between them. The CDR3: CASNRGGPENIQYF. The CDR3 nucleotides read TGTGCCAGCAACAGGGGGGGTCCGGAAAACATTCAGTACTTC.

J is TRBJ2-2 and V is TRBV7-2; no clear D gene. V lost 1 base and J lost 0, with 6 bases in between. The CDR3 sequence is 15 residues long. Germline V gene data show CDR1 as SGHTA and CDR2 as FQGNSA. The CDR3 DNA reads as TGTGCCAGCAGCTTAGGGGCAGCGAACACCGGGGAGCTGTTTTTT. This translates into CASSLGAANTGELFF.

Worth noting for this clone: At the DNA level, this CDR3 is encoded by other sequences in the same sample as well. V and J are TRBV19 and TRBJ1-5; TRBD1 matches 8 bases. Germline lookup yields CDR1 LNHDA and CDR2 SQIVND (reference sequence). V shed 4 bases and J 4 bases; nucleotides not matched to a gene: 0. This CDR3 is 13 amino acids long. The CDR3 here is CASSRQGNQPQHF. CDR3 DNA: TGTGCCAGTAGTAGACAGGGGAATCAGCCCCAGCATTTT.

The chain combines TRBV5-8 with TRBJ2-3; tentative D call: TRBD1 (6 bases). Germline loops: CDR1 SGHTS, CDR2 YDEGEE. V lost 3 bases, J lost 2 bases, and 10 bases lay in between. CDR3 length equals 14 residues. The CDR3 is CASSSGQNTDTQYF. DNA of the CDR3: TGTGCCAGCAGCTCCGGACAGAACACAGATACGCAGTATTTT.

This chain connects TRBV6-5 to TRBJ1-1; a possible D gene is TRBD1 (5 bases). V lost 2 bases, J lost 4 bases, and 11 bases lay in between. CDR1 MNHEY and CDR2 SVGAGI come from the germline V gene. The CDR3 extends over 14 amino acids. CDR3 DNA: TGTGCCAGCAGTTACGGTCAGGGTGGCACTGAAGCTTTCTTT. This encodes CASSYGQGGTEAFF.

This chain uses TRBV6-1 with TRBJ2-7; 7 bases align to TRBD2. Germline CDR1 and CDR2: MNHNS and SASEGT. V gave up 2 bases and J gave up 4 bases; unmatched junction bases: 5. There are 14 residues in the CDR3. The CDR3 here is CASSEMRGLYEQYF. CDR3 sequence (DNA): TGTGCCAGCAGTGAAATGCGGGGACTATACGAGCAGTACTTC.

The chain is built from TRBV6-5 and TRBJ1-1, with D uncertain. CDR1 is MNHEY and CDR2 is SVGAGI in the germline V gene. This CDR3 spans 14 amino acids. V was trimmed by 3 bases and J by 2 bases, leaving 10 bases between them. CDR3 sequence (DNA): TGTGCCAGCAGTTATGGGCAGGTTAACACTGAAGCTTTCTTT. Amino acid sequence: CASSYGQVNTEAFF.

The rearrangement uses TRBV5-4 and TRBJ1-5, with D maybe TRBD1 (6 bases). The CDR3 length is 16 residues. The V gene's germline CDR1 is SGHNT and CDR2 YYREEE (reference sequence). The V end lost 4 bases, the J end lost 2 bases, and 16 bases lay between the germline ends. As DNA, the CDR3 is TGTGCCAGCAGCGTCACAGGGCCGTTGGGCAATCAGCCCCAGCATTTT. Protein sequence: CASSVTGPLGNQPQHF.

The V gene is TRBV18, the J gene TRBJ1-5; a weak D match, TRBD1 (5 bases). V was pared by 4 bases and J by 4 bases, with 8 bases between. CDR3 length: 13 amino acids. Looked up from germline, CDR1 is KGHSH and CDR2 is LQKENI. The CDR3 coding sequence is TGTGCCAGCTCACGACAGACAAATCAGCCCCAGCATTTT. Translated, it gives CASSRQTNQPQHF.

This sequence joins TRBV9 and TRBJ1-6; D is ambiguous. The V gene lost 0 bases and the J gene lost 9 bases, with 13 bases spanning the gap. This CDR3 comprises 15 residues. The germline V gene encodes CDR1 SGDLS and CDR2 YYNGEE. The CDR3 nucleotides read TGTGCCAGCAGCGTAGAGGAGAGGGCCAGTTCACCCCTCCACTTT. Translating gives CASSVEERASSPLHF.

V usage is TRBV19 and J usage is TRBJ1-4; 8 nucleotides match TRBD1. This CDR3 is built from 17 residues. Germline V gene data show CDR1 as LNHDA and CDR2 as SQIVND (reference sequence). J gave up 2 bases and V 4 bases, and 9 bases lay outside the gene matches. The CDR3 spells CASSTLGQAGTNEKLFF. The CDR3, as DNA: TGTGCCAGTAGTACATTGGGACAGGCCGGTACTAATGAAAAACTGTTTTTT. Full variable domain (outside the CDR3, taken from reference TRBV19 and TRBJ1-4): DGGITQSPKYLFRKEGQNVTLSCEQNLNHDAMYWYRQDPGQGLRLIYYSQIVNDFQKGDIAEGYSVSREKKESFPLTVTSAQKNPTAFYLCASSTLGQAGTNEKLFFGSGTQLSVL.

The rearrangement uses TRBV5-4 and TRBJ2-1; a possible D gene is TRBD1 (5 bases). Germline assignment: CDR1 SGHNT and CDR2 YYREEE (reference sequence). V was cut by 1 base and J by 3 bases, with 11 bases left in between. This CDR3 has 15 residues. DNA for the CDR3: TGTGCCAGCAGCTTGAAGGGGAAAGACTACAATGAGCAGTTCTTC. It translates to CASSLKGKDYNEQFF. Based on the CDR3 plus reference TRBV5-4 and TRBJ2-1, the full variable domain is ETGVTQSPTHLIKTRGQQVTLRCSSQSGHNTVSWYQQALGQGPQFIFQYYREEENGRGNFPPRFSGLQFPNYSSELNVNALELDDSALYLCASSLKGKDYNEQFFGPGTRLTVL.

The CDR3 coding sequence is TGTGCCAGCGGCCAGCAGCTTCGTACAGGGTCGAACGAAAAACTGTTTTTT. Amino acid sequence: CASGQQLRTGSNEKLFF. The chain uses TRBV5-6 and TRBJ1-4, with D perhaps matching TRBD1 (6 bases). CDR3 length equals 17 residues. CDR1 and CDR2 (germline): SGHDT, YYEEEE. V was pared by 7 bases and J by 8 bases, with 27 bases between.

This clone was detected a few times. V and J are TRBV5-1 and TRBJ2-5, with D tentatively TRBD1 (7 bases). This CDR3 is 15 amino acids long. The germline gives CDR1 SGHRS, CDR2 YFSETQ. Trimming cost V 4 bases and J 4 bases, with 17 bases left between them. CDR3 residues: CASSPGVGTVETQYF. The CDR3 DNA sequence: TGCGCCAGCAGCCCGGGGGTGGGGACAGTAGAGACCCAGTACTTC.

The chain recombines TRBV7-2 with TRBJ2-7; tentatively, D is TRBD2 (6 bases). The ends were cut back, 3 bases at V and 6 bases at J, with 18 bases in the middle. CDR3 length: 15 amino acids. Germline CDR1 is SGHTA and CDR2 is FQGNSA. The CDR3 reads CASSFPRGRAGEQYF. In nucleotides, the CDR3 is TGTGCCAGCAGCTTTCCGCGGGGCAGGGCAGGCGAGCAGTACTTC. The whole variable domain, filled in from reference TRBV7-2 and TRBJ2-7, reads GAGVSQSPSNKVTEKGKDVELRCDPISGHTALYWYRQSLGQGLEFLIYFQGNSAPDKSGLPSDRFSAERTGGSVSTLTIQRTQQEDSAVYLCASSFPRGRAGEQYFGPGTRLTVT.

This chain uses TRBV6-5 with TRBJ2-5; 12 nucleotides line up with TRBD1. The CDR3 runs to 15 residues. The germline gives CDR1 MNHEY, CDR2 SVGAGI. Trimming took 4 bases from V and 4 from J; bases not matched to a gene: 4. Written as DNA, the CDR3 is TGTGCCAGCAGTTGGGGACAGGGGGCGGGAGAGACCCAGTACTTC. Protein sequence: CASSWGQGAGETQYF.

This clone was counted a single time. CDR3 DNA: TGTGCCAGTAGTATCCAAGCGGGGAAACAAGAGACCCAGTACTTC. Translation gives CASSIQAGKQETQYF. The J gene is TRBJ2-5, the V gene TRBV19; 7 nucleotides match TRBD2. This CDR3 spans 15 amino acids. The ends lost 3 bases at V and 2 bases at J; junction bases unmatched: 6. In germline, CDR1 is LNHDA, CDR2 SQIVND (reference sequence).

In its sample, this clone was seen a few times. J is TRBJ2-7 and V is TRBV2; 9 positions match TRBD2. V was pared by 7 bases and J by 2 bases, with 6 bases of the junction left unmatched. CDR1 is SNHLY, CDR2 FYNNEI, per germline. The CDR3 loop spans 14 amino acids. CDR3 residues: CASTGLASTYEQYF. CDR3 in DNA: TGTGCCAGCACTGGACTAGCGTCAACCTACGAGCAGTACTTC.

This chain links TRBV11-3 with TRBJ2-1; possibly TRBD1 for D (6 bases). CDR3 length equals 15 residues. Per germline, CDR1 SGHNT and CDR2 YENEEA. V shed 1 base and J shed 6 bases, with 13 bases lying between them. The CDR3 coding sequence is TGTGCCAGCAGCTTAGGGACAAGACAGGTCAATGAGCAGTTCTTC. Protein sequence: CASSLGTRQVNEQFF.

This clone was seen a single time. One junction end does not reproduce the germline sequence, and a read error may be involved. This chain joins TRBV7-2 and TRBJ1-5; perhaps TRBD1 as D (6 bases). The CDR3 sequence is 13 residues long. CDR1 and CDR2 (germline): SGHTA, FQGNSA. The CDR3 loop is CASSLAGEQPQHF. As DNA, the CDR3 is TGTGCCAGCAGCCTAGCAGGGGAACAGCCCCAGCATTTT.

V is TRBV24-1 and J is TRBJ1-2, with D possibly being TRBD1 (6 bases). The CDR3 sequence is 14 residues long. Trimming cost V 3 bases and J 2 bases, with 9 bases left between them. Per the germline V gene, CDR1 is KGHDR and CDR2 is SFDVKD. CDR3 protein: CATSDLGQNYGYTF. The CDR3 region has the DNA TGTGCCACCAGTGATCTAGGACAGAACTATGGCTACACCTTC.

The V and J genes are TRBV7-2 and TRBJ1-3, with D possibly matching TRBD1 (5 bases). The CDR3 consists of 15 residues. The germline CDR1 and CDR2 sequences are SGHTA and FQGNSA. The germline V and J ends were trimmed by 0 bases and 3 bases, with 9 bases remaining between them. The CDR3 nucleotides are TGTGCCAGCAGCTTAGCTTGGGGGGGTGGAAACACCATATATTTT. It codes for CASSLAWGGGNTIYF. Full variable domain (rest looked up from reference TRBV7-2 and TRBJ1-3): GAGVSQSPSNKVTEKGKDVELRCDPISGHTALYWYRQSLGQGLEFLIYFQGNSAPDKSGLPSDRFSAERTGGSVSTLTIQRTQQEDSAVYLCASSLAWGGGNTIYFGEGSWLTVV.

The chain has TRBV5-1 and TRBJ2-2; D not resolved. Trimming stripped 4 bases from V and 6 bases from J, with 7 bases between. The CDR3 is 12 amino acids. Germline values: CDR1 SGHRS, CDR2 YFSETQ. This CDR3 reads CASSQDAGELFF. In DNA form, the CDR3 reads TGCGCCAGCAGCCAGGATGCCGGGGAGCTGTTTTTT.

The V and J genes are TRBV7-2 and TRBJ2-5, with D possibly matching TRBD1 (6 bases). Germline V gene sequence: CDR1 SGHTA, CDR2 FQGNSA. This CDR3 has 15 amino acids. With 1 base removed from V and 4 bases from J, the gap between germline ends came to 13 bases. DNA for the CDR3: TGTGCCAGCAGCTTAGGGTTTGGGGGCTCAGAGACCCAGTACTTC. Its translation: CASSLGFGGSETQYF.